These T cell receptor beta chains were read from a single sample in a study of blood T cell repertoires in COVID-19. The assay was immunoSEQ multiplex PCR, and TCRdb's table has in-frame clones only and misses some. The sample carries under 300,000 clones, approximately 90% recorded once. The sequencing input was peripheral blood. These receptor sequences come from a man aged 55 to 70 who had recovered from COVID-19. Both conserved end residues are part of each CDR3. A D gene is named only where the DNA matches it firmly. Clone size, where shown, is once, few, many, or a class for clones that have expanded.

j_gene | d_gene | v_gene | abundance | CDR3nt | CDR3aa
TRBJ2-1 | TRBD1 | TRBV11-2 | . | TGTGCCAGCAGCCCATACAGGGGTTCCGGCGATGAGCAGTTCTTC | CASSPYRGSGDEQFF
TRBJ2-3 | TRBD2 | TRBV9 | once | TGTGCCAGCAGCCCAAAAGCGGGGGGCACCCTTTTGGATACGCAGTATTTT | CASSPKAGGTLLDTQYF
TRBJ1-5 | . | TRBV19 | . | TGTGCCAGTAGCTCCTATGGGGGAGGCCGCCAGCCCCAGCATTTT | CASSSYGGGRQPQHF
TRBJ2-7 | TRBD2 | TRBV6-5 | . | TGTGCCAGCAGTACCGGACTAGCGGGGGTATACGAGCAGTACTTC | CASSTGLAGVYEQYF
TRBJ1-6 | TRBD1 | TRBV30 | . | TGTGCCTGGAGTTCATCGGGACAGGGGAATTCACCCCTCCACTTT | CAWSSSGQGNSPLHF
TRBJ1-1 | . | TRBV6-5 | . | TGTGCCAGCAATAAAGGGGGGGGCACTGAAGCTTTCTTT | CASNKGGGTEAFF
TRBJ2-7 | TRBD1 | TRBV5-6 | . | TGTGCCAGCAGCCCGGGACAGGGGATTACCTACGAGCAGTACTTC | CASSPGQGITYEQYF
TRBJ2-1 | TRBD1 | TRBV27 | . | TGTGCCAGCAAGGAGACAGGGGCTTACAATGAGCAGTTCTTC | CASKETGAYNEQFF
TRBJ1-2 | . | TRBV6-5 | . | TGTGCCAGCAGAGACAGATTTTTTAACTATGGCTACACCTTC | CASRDRFFNYGYTF
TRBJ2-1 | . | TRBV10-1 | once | TGCGCCAGCAGTGAGTCGTCCGGCGAGGGAAACAATGAGCAGTTCTTC | CASSESSGEGNNEQFF
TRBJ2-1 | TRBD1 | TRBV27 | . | TGTGCCACTCACCACGGGACAGGGCAGTACAATGAGCAGTTCTTC | CATHHGTGQYNEQFF
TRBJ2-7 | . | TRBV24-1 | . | TGTGCCACCAGTGATTCCCGTACAGGGAGTTATAGGCTGTACTTC | CATSDSRTGSYRLYF
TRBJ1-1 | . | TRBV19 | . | TGTGCCAGTAGTATAGGTAGCTTTTTCGGGGGTGAAGCTTTCTTT | CASSIGSFFGGEAFF
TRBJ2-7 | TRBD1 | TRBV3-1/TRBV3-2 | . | TGTGCCAGCAGCACTGGGACAGGGGTTCCCTACGAGCAGTACTTC | CASSTGTGVPYEQYF
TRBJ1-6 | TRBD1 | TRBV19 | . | TGTGCCAGTAGTCCCGGACAGGATAATCGACCCCTCCACTTT | CASSPGQDNRPLHF
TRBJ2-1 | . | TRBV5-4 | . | TGTGCCAGCAGCATCGGGAGCTCCTACAATGAGCAGTTCTTC | CASSIGSSYNEQFF
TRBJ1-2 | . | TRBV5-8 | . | TGTGCCAGCAGCTTGGAACAGGAAACGTATGGCTACACCTTC | CASSLEQETYGYTF
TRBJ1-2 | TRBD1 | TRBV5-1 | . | TGCGCCAGCAGCCAAATGACAGGGAACTATGGCTACACCTTC | CASSQMTGNYGYTF
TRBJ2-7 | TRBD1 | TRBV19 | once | TGTGCCAGTAGTATGGACAGGGCCGACGAGCAGTACTTC | CASSMDRADEQYF
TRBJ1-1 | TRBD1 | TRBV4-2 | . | TGTGCCAGCAGCCACCAGGGGGGCAGGGAATGGAACACTGAAGCTTTCTTT | CASSHQGGREWNTEAFF
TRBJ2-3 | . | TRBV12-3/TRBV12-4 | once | TGTGCCAGCGCCCGAGGCAGCACAGATACGCAGTATTTT | CASARGSTDTQYF
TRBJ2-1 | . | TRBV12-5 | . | TGTGCTAGTGGTTTGACCCATAAGACAGCACTTAATGAGCAGTTCTTC | CASGLTHKTALNEQFF
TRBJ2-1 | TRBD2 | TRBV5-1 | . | TGCGCCAGCAGCTTGGTTAGCGGGGACCACTCCTACAATGAGCAGTTCTTC | CASSLVSGDHSYNEQFF
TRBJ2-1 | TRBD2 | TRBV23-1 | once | TGCGCCAACATGACTAGCGGGACCCACAATGAGCAGTTCTTC | CANMTSGTHNEQFF
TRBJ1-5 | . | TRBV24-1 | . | TGTGCCACCAGTGAGACGGGGGTCGTTGGTCAGCCCCAGCATTTT | CATSETGVVGQPQHF
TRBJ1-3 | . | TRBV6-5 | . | TGTGCCAGCAGTTACGTCCGAGCTGGAAACACCATATATTTT | CASSYVRAGNTIYF
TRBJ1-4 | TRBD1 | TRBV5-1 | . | TGCGCCAGCAGCATCGGGACAGGGAAGATTACGACTAATGAAAAACTGTTTTTT | CASSIGTGKITTNEKLFF
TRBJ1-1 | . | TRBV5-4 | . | TGTGCCAGCAGCTCCAAAGGCCGGGGAAACACTGAAGCTTTCTTT | CASSSKGRGNTEAFF
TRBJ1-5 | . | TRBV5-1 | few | TGCGCCAGCAGCGAGGGATACCTTAGCAATCAGCCCCAGCATTTT | CASSEGYLSNQPQHF
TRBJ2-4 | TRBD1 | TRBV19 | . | TGTGCCAGTAGTCGGAGACAGGGGGTTGCCAAAAACATTCAGTACTTC | CASSRRQGVAKNIQYF
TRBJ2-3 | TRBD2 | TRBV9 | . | TGTGCCAGCGGTACAGTCGCGGGGGAGGCAGATACGCAGTATTTT | CASGTVAGEADTQYF
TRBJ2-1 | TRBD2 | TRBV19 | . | TGTGCCAGTAACGGGGGGGAATCCAGCGATGAGCAGTTCTTC | CASNGGESSDEQFF
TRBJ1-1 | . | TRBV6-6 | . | TGTGCCAGCAGTTACTCGCAGTCGGGGACTGAAGCTTTCTTT | CASSYSQSGTEAFF
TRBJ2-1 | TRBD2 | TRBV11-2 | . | TGTGCCAGCAGCTTGTTCGGTAGCGGGAGCAACAATGAGCAGTTCTTC | CASSLFGSGSNNEQFF
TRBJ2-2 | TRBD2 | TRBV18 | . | TGTGCCAGCTCTCCCCGGCTAGCGGACACCGGGGAGCTGTTTTTT | CASSPRLADTGELFF
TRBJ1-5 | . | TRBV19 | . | TGTGCCAGTAGTCTTCGGGGAGGGGGCAATCAGCCCCAGCATTTT | CASSLRGGGNQPQHF
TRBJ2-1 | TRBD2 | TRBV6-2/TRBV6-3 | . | TGTGCCAGCAGTTACTGGGCTAGCGGGGCTCCTGGCAATGAGCAGTTCTTC | CASSYWASGAPGNEQFF
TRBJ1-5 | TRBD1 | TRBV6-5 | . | TGTGCCAGCAAGGGGATACAGGGGGAGCCCCAGCATTTT | CASKGIQGEPQHF
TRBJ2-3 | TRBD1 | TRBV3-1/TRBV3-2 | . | TGTGCCAGCAGCCTTCGACAGGGAACGCAGTATTTT | CASSLRQGTQYF
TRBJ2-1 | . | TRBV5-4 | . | TGTGCCAGCAGCTTGCGGGATTTCTCCTACAATGAGCAGTTCTTC | CASSLRDFSYNEQFF
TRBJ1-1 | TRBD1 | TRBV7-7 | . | TGTGCCAGCAGCGCCGGGACAGGGTATGAAGCTTTCTTT | CASSAGTGYEAFF
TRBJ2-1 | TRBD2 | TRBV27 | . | TGTGCCAGCAGTTTGATAAGCGGGGTCGGTTTAGGCAATGAGCAGTTCTTC | CASSLISGVGLGNEQFF
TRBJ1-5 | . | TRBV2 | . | TGTGCCAGCAGAAAAGAGAATACAGGGTTAAATCAGCCCCAGCATTTT | CASRKENTGLNQPQHF
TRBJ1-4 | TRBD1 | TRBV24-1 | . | TGTGCCACCAGTGCAACAGGGGCAGGCCCCGGAAAACTGTTTTTT | CATSATGAGPGKLFF
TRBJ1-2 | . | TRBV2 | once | TGTGCCAGCAGGGCTGACAGGAACTATGGCTACACCTTC | CASRADRNYGYTF